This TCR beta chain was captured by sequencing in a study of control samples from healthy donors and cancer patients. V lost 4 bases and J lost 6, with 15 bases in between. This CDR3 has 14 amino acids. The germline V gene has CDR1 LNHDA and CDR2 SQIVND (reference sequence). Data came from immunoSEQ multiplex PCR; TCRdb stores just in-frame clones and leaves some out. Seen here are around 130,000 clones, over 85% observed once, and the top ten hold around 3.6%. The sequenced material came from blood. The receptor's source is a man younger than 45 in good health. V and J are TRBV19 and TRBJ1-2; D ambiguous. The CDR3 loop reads CASSSPVRSDGYTF. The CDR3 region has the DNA TGTGCCAGTAGTAGCCCTGTCAGGTCCGATGGCTACACCTTC.